These 2 T cell receptor beta chains originate from one sample sequenced in a study of blood T cell repertoires in COVID-19. Profiling relied on immunoSEQ multiplex PCR, and the TCRdb table lists in-frame clones only, not all of them. The sample lists fewer than 250,000 clones, about 88% occurring once. The sample taken for sequencing was peripheral blood. The source is a man between 65 and 79 years old with acute or convalescent COVID-19.

The chain combines TRBV6-5 with TRBJ1-1; weak D call: TRBD1 (5 bases). The CDR3 sequence is 13 residues long. From germline, CDR1 is MNHEY and CDR2 SVGAGI. The V end lost 0 bases, the J end lost 9 bases, and 11 bases lay between the germline ends. Here the CDR3 DNA reads TGTGCCAGCAGTTACTCGATCGGGGGTCAAGCTTTCTTT. Protein: CASSYSIGGQAFF.

This chain uses TRBV27 with TRBJ1-1; D is possibly TRBD1 (6 bases). V shed 5 bases and J shed 0 bases, with 10 bases lying between them. The CDR3 runs 14 residues. Germline loops: CDR1 MNHEY, CDR2 SMNVEV (reference sequence). The CDR3 reads CASSRGTLNTEAFF. CDR3 coding DNA: TGTGCCAGCAGTCGAGGGACATTGAACACTGAAGCTTTCTTT.